A single TCR beta chain is shown here with its context. The germline V and J ends were trimmed by 1 base and 2 bases, with 6 bases remaining between them. The CDR3 contains 14 residues. CDR1 LGHNA and CDR2 YNFKEQ come from the germline V gene. Using a J-beta primer mix together with a sample-barcoded 5' primer, a second PCR was run for about 7 to 12 cycles. TCRdb itself ran the 5' RACE reads through MiXCR, one entry per CDR3 protein. The sample shows more than 550,000 distinct CDR3 sequences, 20% to 25% of them seen only once. The data are from a study of blood T cells in healthy people across ages. The rearrangement links TRBV4-2 to TRBJ2-1; the D is unclear. This receptor was identified in a man aged 65 to 79 in good health. The specimen was blood. For the CDR3, the DNA is TGTGCCAGCAGCCAAGGAGAGCCCTACAATGAGCAGTTCTTC. Amino acids: CASSQGEPYNEQFF.